These T cell receptor beta chains were read from a single sample in a study of T cells in Graves' hyperthyroidism and ophthalmopathy. TCRdb recomputed calls from the multiplex PCR reads with MiXCR, one row per CDR3 protein. This table holds approximately 220,000 distinct CDR3 sequences, approximately 20% found once. The sequencing input was blood. Receptors were obtained from a man in his forties or fifties with Graves' hyperthyroidism. CDR3s include the opening cysteine and the closing phenylalanine or tryptophan. Each record gives: V gene, J gene, CDR3 protein.

TRBV5-6	TRBJ1-1	CASSWGEGWTEAFF
TRBV28	TRBJ2-1	CASRDRTYNEQFF
TRBV24-1	TRBJ2-7	CATSTGGSEQYF
TRBV18	TRBJ1-5	CASSPPLGQGNQPQHF
TRBV7-9	TRBJ2-7	CASSLVGDGYEQYF
TRBV7-2	TRBJ1-1	CASSLADRVRAFF
TRBV30	TRBJ1-6	CAWSQTDNSPLHF
TRBV14	TRBJ1-4	CANSQGRGTVVEKLFF
TRBV27	TRBJ2-3	CASILSINGDTQYF
TRBV6-2/TRBV6-3	TRBJ2-3	CASRDGTRKDTQYF
TRBV19	TRBJ2-1	CASTTSGKTGSYNEQFF
TRBV27	TRBJ2-3	CASSLRRTSVDTQYF